Within the sample, the clone carrying this TCR beta chain is medium-sized. CDR3 length equals 14 residues. Germline assignment: CDR1 ENHRY and CDR2 SYGVKD. V lost 3 bases, J lost 9 bases, and 16 bases lay in between. This specimen comes from a study of identical twins. TCRdb analysed the 5' RACE reads with MiXCR anew, one entry per CDR3 protein. This table holds about 530,000 distinct CDR3 sequences, around 20% found once. The same sample was also studied in work on yellow fever vaccine responses in identical twins.

Sample: CD4+ T cells sorted from blood. The receptor was isolated from a woman aged 18-30 years in good health. This chain links TRBV10-3 with TRBJ2-3; a weak D match, TRBD2 (5 bases). The CDR3 DNA follows: TGTGCCATCAGTGAAGGTGGTCAGCGAGGGACGCAGTATTTT. Its protein product is CAISEGGQRGTQYF.